The 9 T cell receptor beta chains in this list originate from one sample, sequenced in a study of cytomegalovirus exposure and HLA in healthy donors. With 60 Vbeta and 13 Jbeta primers, the PCR was carried out. Assay: immunoSEQ multiplex PCR; the TCRdb copy retains only in-frame clones and omits some. The repertoire holds around 67,000 clones, with around 78% as singletons. The sample consisted of PBMCs. Source of these receptors: a man younger than 35 in good health and CMV-seropositive.

The CDR3 here is CASRWQNDQPQHF. CDR3 coding DNA: TGTGCCAGTAGGTGGCAAAATGATCAGCCCCAGCATTTT. The chain links TRBV19 to TRBJ1-5; no clear D gene. V lost 6 bases and J 5 bases, leaving 11 bases between the germline ends. The CDR3 is 13 residues long. Germline lookup yields CDR1 LNHDA and CDR2 SQIVND (reference sequence).

This clone was detected only a few times. The chain is built from TRBV2 and TRBJ2-1, with 7 positions matching TRBD1. V lost 2 bases to trimming and J lost 6 bases; unmatched junction nucleotides: 10. CDR1 is SNHLY, CDR2 FYNNEI, per germline. The CDR3 is 16 amino acids. CDR3 bases: TGTGCCAGCAGTGAATTCGACAGGGACCCTCCCAATGAGCAGTTCTTC. This translates into CASSEFDRDPPNEQFF.

The V gene is TRBV30, the J gene TRBJ1-1; TRBD1 matches 9 bases. With 0 bases clipped from V and 0 bases from J, the junction kept 5 bases outside the gene matches. The CDR3 spans 16 residues. CDR1 and CDR2 from the germline V gene are GTSNPN and SVGIG (reference sequence). This CDR3 is CAWSVPGQGLNTEAFF. CDR3 sequence (DNA): TGTGCCTGGAGTGTCCCGGGACAGGGATTGAACACTGAAGCTTTCTTT. Full variable domain (remainder filled in from reference TRBV30 and TRBJ1-1): SQTIHQWPATLVQPVGSPLSLECTVEGTSNPNLYWYRQAAGRGLQLLFYSVGIGQISSEVPQNLSASRPQDRQFILSSKKLLLSDSGFYLCAWSVPGQGLNTEAFFGQGTRLTVV.

J is TRBJ1-1 and V is TRBV6-5; D is possibly TRBD1 (6 bases). The CDR3 length is 13 residues. Per germline, CDR1 MNHEY and CDR2 SVGAGI. The ends were cut back, 2 bases at V and 10 bases at J, with 14 bases in the middle. CDR3 sequence: CASSYTLGGTAFF. CDR3 coding DNA: TGTGCCAGCAGTTACACACTAGGGGGTACAGCTTTCTTT.

This chain joins TRBV30 and TRBJ1-1; D not certain. The germline V gene has CDR1 GTSNPN and CDR2 SVGIG (reference sequence). This CDR3 is built from 12 residues. The V end lost 4 bases, the J end lost 1 base, and 7 bases lay between the germline ends. CDR3 DNA: TGTGCCTGGATGCGGGAGAACACTGAAGCTTTCTTT. It yields the protein CAWMRENTEAFF.

The rearrangement uses TRBV6-1 and TRBJ1-2; no clear D. Per germline, CDR1 MNHNS and CDR2 SASEGT. The germline V and J ends were trimmed by 5 bases and 4 bases, with 17 bases remaining between them. The CDR3 has 15 amino acids. In DNA, the CDR3 is TGTGCCAGCAGTTTCTTCGAAGTCAGGTCCTATGGCTACACCTTC. Residues: CASSFFEVRSYGYTF.

The CDR3 DNA reads TGCGCCAGCAGTGATCTAGGAATGAACACTGAAGCTTTCTTT. Translation gives CASSDLGMNTEAFF. The gene calls are TRBV10-2 and TRBJ1-1; D remains ambiguous. Germline CDR1 and CDR2: WSHSY and SAAADI. V was clipped by 3 bases and J by 0 bases, with 8 bases between them. This CDR3 has 14 residues.

The rearrangement uses TRBV7-8 and TRBJ2-7; 8 nucleotides align to TRBD2. CDR1 SGHVS and CDR2 FQNEAQ come from the germline V gene. CDR3 length equals 15 residues. The J segment lost 5 bases and the V segment lost 1 base, leaving 7 bases of the junction unmatched. The CDR3: CASSLESSGADEQYF. CDR3 coding DNA: TGTGCCAGCAGCTTAGAGAGTAGCGGGGCCGACGAGCAGTACTTC.

This clone has just one count. The chain joins TRBV13 to TRBJ2-7; TRBD1 might be the D (5 bases). The germline V gene encodes CDR1 PRHDT and CDR2 FYEKMQ (reference sequence). The CDR3 loop spans 13 amino acids. V gave up 5 bases and J gave up 7 bases, with 15 bases separating them. This CDR3 reads CASSPPTDKEQYF. CDR3 nucleotides: TGTGCCAGCAGCCCCCCGACAGACAAAGAGCAGTACTTC. The full variable domain, completed using reference TRBV13 and TRBJ2-7, is AAGVIQSPRHLIKEKRETATLKCYPIPRHDTVYWYQQGPGQDPQFLISFYEKMQSDKGSIPDRFSAQQFSDYHSELNMSSLELGDSALYFCASSPPTDKEQYFGPGTRLTVT.